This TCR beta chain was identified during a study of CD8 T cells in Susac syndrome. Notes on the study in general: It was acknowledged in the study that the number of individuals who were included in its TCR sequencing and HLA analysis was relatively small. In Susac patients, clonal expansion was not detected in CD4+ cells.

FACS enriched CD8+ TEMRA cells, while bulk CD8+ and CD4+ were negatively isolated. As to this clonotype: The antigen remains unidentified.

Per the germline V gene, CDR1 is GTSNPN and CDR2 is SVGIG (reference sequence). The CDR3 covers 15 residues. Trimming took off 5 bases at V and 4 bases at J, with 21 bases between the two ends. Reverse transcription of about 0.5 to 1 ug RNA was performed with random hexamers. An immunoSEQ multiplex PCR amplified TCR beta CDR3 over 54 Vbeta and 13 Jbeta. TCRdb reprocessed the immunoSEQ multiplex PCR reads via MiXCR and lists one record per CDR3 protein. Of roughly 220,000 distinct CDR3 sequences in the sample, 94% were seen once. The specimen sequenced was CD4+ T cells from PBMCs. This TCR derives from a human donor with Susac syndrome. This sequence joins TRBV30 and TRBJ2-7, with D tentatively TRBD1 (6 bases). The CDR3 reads CAWLPKTGYGYEQYF. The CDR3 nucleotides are TGTGCCTGGCTACCCAAAACAGGGTATGGGTACGAGCAGTACTTC.